The present T cell receptor (beta chain) was sequenced within a study of blood T cell repertoires in COVID-19. Study-wide background: Donors in the United States, Italy and Spain gave samples during acute or convalescent COVID-19. Sources were T cells, B-cell-depleted T cells, or PBMCs; the material itself was cDNA or gDNA.

Trimming took 2 bases from V and 5 from J; bases not matched to a gene: 3. This CDR3 spans 13 amino acids. Germline V lookup: CDR1 SGHNT, CDR2 YYREEE (reference sequence). In the study's own analysis: Amplification of reference gene primers was used by the study to estimate nucleated cell counts. Assay: immunoSEQ multiplex PCR; the TCRdb copy retains only in-frame clones and omits some. V, J and clone size reflect that table, while D and trimming were determined from the DNA. The table includes over 9,500 clones, about 80% detected once. The TCR originated in a human donor in a cohort sampled during active COVID-19. The sample taken for sequencing was peripheral blood. The rearrangement uses TRBV5-4 and TRBJ1-1; the match to TRBD1 covers 7 bases. The CDR3: CASSFVGQTEAFF. The CDR3 DNA reads as TGTGCCAGCAGCTTCGTGGGACAGACTGAAGCTTTCTTT.